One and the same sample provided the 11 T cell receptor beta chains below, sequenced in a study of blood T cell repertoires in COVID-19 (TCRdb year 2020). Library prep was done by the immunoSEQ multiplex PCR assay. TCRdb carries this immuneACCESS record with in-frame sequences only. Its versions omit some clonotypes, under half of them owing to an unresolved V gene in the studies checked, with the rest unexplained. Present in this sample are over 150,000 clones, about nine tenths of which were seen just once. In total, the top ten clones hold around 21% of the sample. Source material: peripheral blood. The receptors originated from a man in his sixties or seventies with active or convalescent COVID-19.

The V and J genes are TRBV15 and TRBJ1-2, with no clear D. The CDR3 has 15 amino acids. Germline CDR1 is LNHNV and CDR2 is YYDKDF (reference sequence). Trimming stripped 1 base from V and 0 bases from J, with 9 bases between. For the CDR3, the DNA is TGTGCCACCAGCAGAGTCGTCGGTTCTAACTATGGCTACACCTTC. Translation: CATSRVVGSNYGYTF. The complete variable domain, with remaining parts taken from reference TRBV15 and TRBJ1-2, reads DAMVIQNPRYQVTQFGKPVTLSCSQTLNHNVMYWYQQKSSQAPKLLFHYYDKDFNNEADTPDNFQSRRPNTSFCFLDIRSPGLGDTAMYLCATSRVVGSNYGYTFGSGTRLTVV.

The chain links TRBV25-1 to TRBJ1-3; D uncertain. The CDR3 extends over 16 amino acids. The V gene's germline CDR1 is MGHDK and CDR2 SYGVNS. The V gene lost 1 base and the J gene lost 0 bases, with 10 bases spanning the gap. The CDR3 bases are TGTGCCAGCAGTGAATGGGCCGGGAGCTCTGGAAACACCATATATTTT. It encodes CASSEWAGSSGNTIYF.

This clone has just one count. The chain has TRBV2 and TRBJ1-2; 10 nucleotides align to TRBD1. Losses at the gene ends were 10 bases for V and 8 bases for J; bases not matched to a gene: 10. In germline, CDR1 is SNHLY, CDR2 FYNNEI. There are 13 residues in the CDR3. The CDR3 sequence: CATRTGGIVGYTF. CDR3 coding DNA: TGTGCCACCCGGACAGGGGGGATCGTAGGCTACACCTTC.

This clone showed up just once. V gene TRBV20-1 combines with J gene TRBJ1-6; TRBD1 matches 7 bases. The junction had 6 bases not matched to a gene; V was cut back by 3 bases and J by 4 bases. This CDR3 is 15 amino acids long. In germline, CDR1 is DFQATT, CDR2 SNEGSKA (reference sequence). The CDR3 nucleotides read TGCAGTGCTAGTTTACAGGGGTTGTATAATTCACCCCTCCACTTT. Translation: CSASLQGLYNSPLHF.

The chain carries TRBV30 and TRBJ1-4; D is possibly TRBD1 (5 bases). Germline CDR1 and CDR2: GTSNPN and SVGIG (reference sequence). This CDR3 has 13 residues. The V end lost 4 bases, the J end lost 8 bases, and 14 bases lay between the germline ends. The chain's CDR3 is CAWKVKGKEKLFF. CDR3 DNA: TGTGCCTGGAAGGTAAAGGGGAAGGAAAAACTGTTTTTT. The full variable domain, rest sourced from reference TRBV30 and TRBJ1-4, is SQTIHQWPATLVQPVGSPLSLECTVEGTSNPNLYWYRQAAGRGLQLLFYSVGIGQISSEVPQNLSASRPQDRQFILSSKKLLLSDSGFYLCAWKVKGKEKLFFGSGTQLSVL.

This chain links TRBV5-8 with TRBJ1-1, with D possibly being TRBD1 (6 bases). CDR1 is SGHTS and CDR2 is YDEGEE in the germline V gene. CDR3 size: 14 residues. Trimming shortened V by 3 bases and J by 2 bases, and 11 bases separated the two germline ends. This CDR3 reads CASSWGTINTEAFF. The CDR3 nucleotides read TGTGCCAGCAGCTGGGGGACAATAAACACTGAAGCTTTCTTT.

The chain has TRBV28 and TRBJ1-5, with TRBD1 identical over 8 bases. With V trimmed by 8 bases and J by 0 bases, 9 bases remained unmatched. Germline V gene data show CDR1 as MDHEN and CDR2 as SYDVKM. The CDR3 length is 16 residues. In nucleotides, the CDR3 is TGTGCCAGCTGGGGGACAGGACGCTATAGCAATCAGCCCCAGCATTTT. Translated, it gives CASWGTGRYSNQPQHF.

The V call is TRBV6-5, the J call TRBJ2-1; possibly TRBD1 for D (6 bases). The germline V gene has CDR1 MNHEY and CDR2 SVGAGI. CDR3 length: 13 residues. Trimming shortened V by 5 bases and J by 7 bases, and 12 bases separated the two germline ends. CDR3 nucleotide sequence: TGTGCCAGCAGTAATACAGGGTTGAATGAGCAGTTCTTC. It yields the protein CASSNTGLNEQFF.

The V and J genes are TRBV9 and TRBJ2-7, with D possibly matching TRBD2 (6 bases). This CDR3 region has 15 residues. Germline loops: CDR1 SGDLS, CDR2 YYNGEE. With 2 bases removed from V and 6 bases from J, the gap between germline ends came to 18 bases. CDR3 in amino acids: CASSVSTSTSLEQYF. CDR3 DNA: TGTGCCAGCAGCGTGTCGACTAGTACCTCCCTCGAGCAGTACTTC.

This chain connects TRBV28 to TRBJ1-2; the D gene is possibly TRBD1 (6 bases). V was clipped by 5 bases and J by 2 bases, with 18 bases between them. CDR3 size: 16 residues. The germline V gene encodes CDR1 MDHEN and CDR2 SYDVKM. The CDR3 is CASSPLNGGLNYGYTF. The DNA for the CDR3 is TGTGCCAGCAGTCCATTGAATGGGGGCTTAAACTATGGCTACACCTTC.

The CDR3 loop is CASSYGQGAYEQYF. For the CDR3, the DNA is TGTGCCAGCAGTTACGGCCAGGGGGCCTACGAGCAGTACTTC. J is TRBJ2-7 and V is TRBV6-5; 7 bases align to TRBD1. Germline values: CDR1 MNHEY, CDR2 SVGAGI. With V trimmed by 2 bases and J by 2 bases, 3 bases remained unmatched. This CDR3 has 14 amino acids.